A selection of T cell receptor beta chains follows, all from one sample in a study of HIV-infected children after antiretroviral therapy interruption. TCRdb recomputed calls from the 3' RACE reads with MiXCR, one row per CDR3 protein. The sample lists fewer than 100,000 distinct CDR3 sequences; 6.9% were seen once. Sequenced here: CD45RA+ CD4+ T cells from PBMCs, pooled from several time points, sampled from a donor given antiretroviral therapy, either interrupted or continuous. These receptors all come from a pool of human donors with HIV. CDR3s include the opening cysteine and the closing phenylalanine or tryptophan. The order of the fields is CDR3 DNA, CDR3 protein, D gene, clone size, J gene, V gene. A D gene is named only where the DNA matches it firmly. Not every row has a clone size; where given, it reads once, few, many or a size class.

TGCGCCAGCAGTACAGGGGGCTTAAGCTCCTACAATGAGCAGTTCTTC	CASSTGGLSSYNEQFF	TRBD1	many	TRBJ2-1	TRBV10-2
TGTGCCACCAGCAGAGATTTGGGGACGAACACTGAAGCTTTCTTT	CATSRDLGTNTEAFF	.	many	TRBJ1-1	TRBV15
TGCGCCAGCAGTCCAACTTTTCTTAGGACAGGGGTCGGCTACGAGCAGTACTTC	CASSPTFLRTGVGYEQYF	TRBD1	many	TRBJ2-7	TRBV23-1
TGTGCCAGTAAATCCGGGGGTTCCTACGAGCAGTACTTC	CASKSGGSYEQYF	.	few	TRBJ2-7	TRBV19
TGTGCCAGCAGCTTAACAGCGGGGGGGACAGAGACCCAGTACTTC	CASSLTAGGTETQYF	TRBD2	many	TRBJ2-5	TRBV11-2
TGTGCCAGCAGCCAGCATCGTGAAGCTTTCTTT	CASSQHREAFF	.	many	TRBJ1-1	TRBV11-2
TGTGCCAGTAAGGTGAGGGCGGGGTACAATGAGCAGTTCTTC	CASKVRAGYNEQFF	.	many	TRBJ2-1	TRBV19
TGTGCCAGCAGACCGACCTCCTACGAGCAGTACTTC	CASRPTSYEQYF	.	few	TRBJ2-7	TRBV28
TGCGCCAGCAGCTCGGGACAGGCCTATGGCTACACCTTC	CASSSGQAYGYTF	TRBD1	.	TRBJ1-2	TRBV5-1
TGCGCCAGCAGTGAGGGGGGACCAATCGGACCCGGGGAGCTGTTTTTT	CASSEGGPIGPGELFF	.	many	TRBJ2-2	TRBV10-2